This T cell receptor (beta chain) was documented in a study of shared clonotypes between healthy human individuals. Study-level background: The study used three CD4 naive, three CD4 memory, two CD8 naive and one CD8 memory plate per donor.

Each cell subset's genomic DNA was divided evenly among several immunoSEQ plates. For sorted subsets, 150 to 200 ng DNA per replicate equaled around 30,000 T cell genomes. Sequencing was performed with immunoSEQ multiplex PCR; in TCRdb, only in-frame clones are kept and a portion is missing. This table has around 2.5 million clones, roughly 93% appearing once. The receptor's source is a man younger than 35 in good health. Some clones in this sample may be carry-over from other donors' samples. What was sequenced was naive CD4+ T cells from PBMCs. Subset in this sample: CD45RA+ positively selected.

The CDR3 here is CASSQVLYGPSYEQYF. For the CDR3, the DNA is TGTGCCAGCAGCCAAGTCCTATACGGGCCCTCCTACGAGCAGTACTTC. The gene calls are TRBV14 and TRBJ2-7; D remains unclear. The CDR3 has 16 residues. The V gene lost 1 base and the J gene lost 0 bases, with 13 bases spanning the gap. CDR1 SGHDN and CDR2 FVKESK come from the germline V gene.